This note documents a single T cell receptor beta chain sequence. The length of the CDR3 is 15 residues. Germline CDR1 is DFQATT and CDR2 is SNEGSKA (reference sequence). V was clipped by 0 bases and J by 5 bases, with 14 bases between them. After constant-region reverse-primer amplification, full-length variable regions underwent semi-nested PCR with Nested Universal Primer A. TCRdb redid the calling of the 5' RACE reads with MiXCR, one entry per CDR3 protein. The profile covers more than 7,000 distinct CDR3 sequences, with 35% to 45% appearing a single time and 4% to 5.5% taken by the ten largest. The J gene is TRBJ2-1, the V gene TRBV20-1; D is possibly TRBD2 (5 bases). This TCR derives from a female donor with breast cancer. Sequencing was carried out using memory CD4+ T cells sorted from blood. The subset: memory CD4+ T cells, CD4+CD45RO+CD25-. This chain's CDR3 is CSARDAGMIDNEQFF. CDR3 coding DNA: TGCAGTGCTAGAGATGCGGGTATGATTGACAATGAGCAGTTCTTC.